The clone carrying this TCR beta chain showed up just once. Its antigen remains unidentified. This sample stems from a study of cytomegalovirus exposure and HLA in healthy donors. Study background: An analysis done earlier identified around 100 million unique TCR beta sequences from approximately 180 million T cells. Study-wide points: About 87% or about 30% of the time was how often most TCR beta V segments were productive, according to an earlier analysis. Cytomegalovirus status was reportedly diagnosed by the classifier with high specificity and sensitivity. Information on immune exposure was restricted to one variable (CMV serostatus).

Germline assignment: CDR1 SEHNR and CDR2 FQNEAQ (reference sequence). Trimming took 4 bases from V and 5 from J; bases not matched to a gene: 7. The CDR3 is 14 residues long. The PCR made use of 60 Vbeta and 13 Jbeta primers. TCRdb keeps only in-frame clones here, not all; method: immunoSEQ multiplex PCR. Of approximately 110,000 clones in the sample, around 62% were seen once. The clonotype originates from a man aged 25-40 years in good health and CMV-seropositive. The genes are TRBV7-9 and TRBJ1-2, with TRBD1 matching 7 bases. Material: PBMCs. CDR3 coding DNA: TGTGCCAGCAGCTCCCGACAGGGTGGATATGGCTACACCTTC. Its translation: CASSSRQGGYGYTF.